Listed here are 2 T cell receptor beta chains from one sample, sequenced in a study of regulatory T cells in long-lasting Graves disease (dated by TCRdb to the early 2020s). The intended sense of this specimen's time point label: persistent/refractory GD, antithyroid drugs over 5 years with positive TRAb. For both TCR sequencing and RNA sequencing, RNA was extracted from PBMCs in TRIzol. The library was built by means of multiplex PCR. The data were produced on an Illumina HiSeq 4000. TCR beta libraries were built with iRepertoire HTBI primers and Arm-PCR amplification of CDR3 regions. TCRdb reprocessed the public reads (quality trimming at Q25 with fastp, clone calling with MiXCR) and kept in-frame beta chains. One record per CDR3 amino acid sequence lists the most common genes and DNA. This sample comprises 400,000 to 500,000 distinct CDR3 sequences, 20% to 25% of them detected only once. Of the sample, 7% to 9% is held by the ten largest clones.

Sequencing used peripheral blood mononuclear cells (PBMCs), obtained when the disease was refractory, from a patient treated with antithyroid drugs. These receptors came from a female donor with Graves disease.

The chain employs TRBV29-1 and TRBJ2-7; 7 bases fit TRBD1. This CDR3 is 13 amino acids long. V was clipped by 3 bases and J by 2 bases; unmatched bases: 4. Looked up from germline, CDR1 is SQVTM and CDR2 is ANQGSEA. The DNA of the CDR3 is TGCAGCGTTGAGACAGGGTATCCCTACGAGCAGTACTTC. Translation gives CSVETGYPYEQYF.

This clonotype was detected ten times or more. This chain joins TRBV6-1 and TRBJ2-7; TRBD2 matches at 8 bases. This CDR3 comprises 15 residues. The germline CDR1 and CDR2 sequences are MNHNS and SASEGT. The V and J ends lost 7 bases and 6 bases, in that order; junction bases with no gene match: 14. CDR3 bases: TGTGCCAGCACTCCCCGTTGGAGCGGGAGATCCGAGCAGTACTTC. This encodes CASTPRWSGRSEQYF.